Below, 15 T cell receptor beta chains from the same sample are listed, as sequenced in a study of blood T cell repertoires in COVID-19. Assay: immunoSEQ multiplex PCR; the TCRdb copy retains only in-frame clones and omits some. The sample carries 60,000 to 65,000 clones, approximately 80% recorded once. Sequenced sample: peripheral blood. These receptors all stem from a man in his sixties with COVID-19, enrolled during active disease.

The chain recombines TRBV27 with TRBJ2-1, with 13 bases aligning to TRBD2. Trimming took 6 bases from V and 4 from J; bases not matched to a gene: 3. CDR3 size: 15 residues. The V gene's germline CDR1 is MNHEY and CDR2 SMNVEV (reference sequence). CDR3 sequence: CASSRTSGSYNEQFF. CDR3 bases: TGTGCCAGCAGCAGGACTAGCGGGAGTTACAATGAGCAGTTCTTC.

This clone showed up just once. The rearrangement links TRBV10-2 to TRBJ2-7, with TRBD2 matching over 7 bases. This CDR3 is 13 amino acids long. Looked up from germline, CDR1 is WSHSY and CDR2 is SAAADI. J was trimmed by 7 bases and V by 7 bases; bases with no gene match: 10. CDR3 bases: TGCGCCAGCACGGCGGGGGTGATTCGAGAGCAGTACTTC. It translates to CASTAGVIREQYF.

The chain is built from TRBV27 and TRBJ1-2, with 7 bases fitting TRBD1. The length of the CDR3 is 18 residues. CDR1 MNHEY and CDR2 SMNVEV come from the germline V gene (reference sequence). V lost 4 bases, J lost 4 bases, and 18 bases stayed unmatched. CDR3 DNA sequence: TGTGCCAGCAGTTCCGTAAGCGAAACAGGGGACCCCCTCTATGGCTACACCTTC. Encoded protein: CASSSVSETGDPLYGYTF.

The chain is built from TRBV11-2 and TRBJ2-2, with 10 positions matching TRBD2. From germline, CDR1 is SGHAT and CDR2 FQNNGV. The ends lost 5 bases at V and 7 bases at J; junction bases unmatched: 7. The CDR3 sequence is 15 residues long. CDR3 in DNA: TGTGCCAGCAGCCCCCTAGCGGGAGCTAGCGGGGAGCTGTTTTTT. As protein: CASSPLAGASGELFF.

In its sample, this clone was seen a few times. The chain has TRBV5-1 and TRBJ2-4; TRBD2 matches at 12 bases. After removal of 7 bases from V and 8 bases from J, the junction contained 4 bases not matched to a gene. The CDR3 has 13 amino acids. Germline CDR1 SGHRS, CDR2 YFSETQ. The chain's CDR3 is CASRTSGGYIQYF. In DNA, the CDR3 is TGCGCCAGCCGTACTAGCGGGGGGTACATTCAGTACTTC.

This chain connects TRBV5-1 to TRBJ2-1; TRBD2 matches 14 bases. J was trimmed by 9 bases and V by 4 bases; bases with no gene match: 15. This CDR3 is 18 amino acids long. Germline lookup yields CDR1 SGHRS and CDR2 YFSETQ. This CDR3 is CASSREPGLAGVTGEQFF. CDR3 coding DNA: TGCGCCAGCAGCCGGGAACCGGGACTAGCGGGAGTCACGGGTGAGCAGTTCTTC.

The CDR3 DNA is TGTGCCAGCAGCCAAGGGACAGCATCTGGAAACACCATATATTTT. Its translation is CASSQGTASGNTIYF. The chain has TRBV3-1 (or the pseudogene TRBV3-2) and TRBJ1-3; D is perhaps TRBD1 (6 bases). Trimming removed 1 base from V and 1 base from J, with 8 bases in between. The CDR3 length is 15 residues. Germline lookup yields CDR1 LGHDT and CDR2 YNNKEL (reference sequence).

The chain joins TRBV19 to TRBJ2-3, with D perhaps TRBD2 (6 bases). This CDR3 contains 14 residues. V lost 1 base, J lost 3 bases, and 8 bases lay in between. The germline V gene has CDR1 LNHDA and CDR2 SQIVND (reference sequence). The CDR3 here is CASSIGLGTDTQYF. The DNA of the CDR3 is TGTGCCAGTAGTATAGGACTAGGGACAGATACGCAGTATTTT. The full variable domain, its missing parts supplied by reference TRBV19 and TRBJ2-3, is DGGITQSPKYLFRKEGQNVTLSCEQNLNHDAMYWYRQDPGQGLRLIYYSQIVNDFQKGDIAEGYSVSREKKESFPLTVTSAQKNPTAFYLCASSIGLGTDTQYFGPGTRLTVL.

This clone appeared a single time. This chain links TRBV28 with TRBJ1-1; TRBD1 aligns across 8 bases. Germline V CDR1 and CDR2: MDHEN, SYDVKM. Trimming cost V 5 bases and J 1 base; bases outside gene matches: 6. This CDR3 contains 15 residues. As DNA, the CDR3 is TGTGCCAGCAGTGCCCCCGGGACAGGGAACACTGAAGCTTTCTTT. Translated, it gives CASSAPGTGNTEAFF. The entire variable domain, with the rest obtained from reference TRBV28 and TRBJ1-1, is as follows: DVKVTQSSRYLVKRTGEKVFLECVQDMDHENMFWYRQDPGLGLRLIYFSYDVKMKEKGDIPEGYSVSREKKERFSLILESASTNQTSMYLCASSAPGTGNTEAFFGQGTRLTVV.

The rearrangement links TRBV4-1 to TRBJ2-1, with 16 bases fitting TRBD2. The CDR3 loop spans 18 amino acids. The germline V gene encodes CDR1 MGHRA and CDR2 YSYEKL. J gave up 1 base and V 2 bases, and 2 bases lay outside the gene matches. CDR3 bases: TGCGCCAGCAGCCAACTGGGACTAGCGGGAGGGTCCTACAATGAGCAGTTCTTC. Translation: CASSQLGLAGGSYNEQFF.

V is TRBV6-5 and J is TRBJ1-6; D is perhaps TRBD1 (5 bases). This CDR3 contains 14 residues. The V end lost 5 bases, the J end lost 11 bases, and 16 bases lay between the germline ends. Germline CDR1 and CDR2: MNHEY and SVGAGI. The DNA of the CDR3 is TGTGCCAGCAGTCCCGGGGGGTGGGAAACACCCCTCCACTTT. Translation: CASSPGGWETPLHF.

V and J are TRBV7-3 and TRBJ2-3, with a tentative D call TRBD2 (5 bases). The CDR3 is 12 amino acids. Germline V gene lookup returns CDR1 SGHTA and CDR2 FQGTGA. Trimming removed 5 bases at V and 4 bases at J, with 7 bases between. This CDR3 reads CASSRAADTQYF. CDR3 DNA: TGTGCCAGCAGCCGAGCGGCAGATACGCAGTATTTT.

The gene calls are TRBV15 and TRBJ2-3; D is unclear. The V gene's germline CDR1 is LNHNV and CDR2 YYDKDF (reference sequence). Between the trimmed V and J ends, which lost 0 bases and 4 bases, there was a span of 8 bases. CDR3 length: 14 residues. CDR3 in amino acids: CATSRDPLADTQYF. The CDR3 DNA reads TGTGCCACCAGCAGAGATCCGCTAGCAGATACGCAGTATTTT.

CDR3 nucleotide sequence: TGTGCCAGCAGCAACCCAGGAGAGACCCAGTACTTC. Protein product: CASSNPGETQYF. This chain connects TRBV7-3 to TRBJ2-5; unclear D gene. The CDR3 runs to 12 residues. Trimming left V 5 bases short and J 4 bases short, with 8 bases between. Germline CDR1 and CDR2: SGHTA and FQGTGA.

The V and J genes are TRBV3-1 (or the pseudogene TRBV3-2) and TRBJ2-3; a possible D gene is TRBD1 (6 bases). Per germline, CDR1 LGHDT and CDR2 YNNKEL (reference sequence). The CDR3 spans 15 residues. V gave up 1 base and J gave up 6 bases, with 14 bases separating them. The CDR3 DNA follows: TGTGCCAGCAGCCAAGTTGCAGGGGCAGGGGATACGCAGTATTTT. This translates into CASSQVAGAGDTQYF.